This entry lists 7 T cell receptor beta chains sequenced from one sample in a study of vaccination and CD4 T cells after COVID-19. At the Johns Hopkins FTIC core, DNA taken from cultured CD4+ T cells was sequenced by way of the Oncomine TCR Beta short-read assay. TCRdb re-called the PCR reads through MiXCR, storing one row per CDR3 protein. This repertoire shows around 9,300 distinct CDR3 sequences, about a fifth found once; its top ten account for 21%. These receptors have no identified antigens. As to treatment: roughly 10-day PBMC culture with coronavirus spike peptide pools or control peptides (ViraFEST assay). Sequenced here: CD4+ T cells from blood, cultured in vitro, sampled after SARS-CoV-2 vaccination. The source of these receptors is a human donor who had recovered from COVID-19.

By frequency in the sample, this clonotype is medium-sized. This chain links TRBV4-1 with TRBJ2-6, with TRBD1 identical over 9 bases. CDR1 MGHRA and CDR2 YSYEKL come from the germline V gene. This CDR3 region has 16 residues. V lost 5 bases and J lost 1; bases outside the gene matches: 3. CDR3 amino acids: CASSSGQGSGANVLTF. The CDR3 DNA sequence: TGCGCCAGCAGCTCAGGACAGGGGTCTGGGGCCAACGTCCTGACTTTC.

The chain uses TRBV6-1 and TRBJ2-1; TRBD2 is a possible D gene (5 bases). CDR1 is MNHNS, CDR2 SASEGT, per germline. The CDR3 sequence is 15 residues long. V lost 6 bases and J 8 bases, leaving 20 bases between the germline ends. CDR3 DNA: TGTGCCAGCAGAAAAGGAGGCCTCTTCATAGATGAGCAGTTCTTC. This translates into CASRKGGLFIDEQFF.

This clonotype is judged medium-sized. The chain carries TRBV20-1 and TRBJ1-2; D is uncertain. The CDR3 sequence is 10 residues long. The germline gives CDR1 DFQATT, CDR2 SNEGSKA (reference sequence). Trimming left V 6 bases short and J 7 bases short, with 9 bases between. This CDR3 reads CSATQRGYTF. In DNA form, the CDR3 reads TGCAGTGCCACCCAACGTGGCTACACCTTC.

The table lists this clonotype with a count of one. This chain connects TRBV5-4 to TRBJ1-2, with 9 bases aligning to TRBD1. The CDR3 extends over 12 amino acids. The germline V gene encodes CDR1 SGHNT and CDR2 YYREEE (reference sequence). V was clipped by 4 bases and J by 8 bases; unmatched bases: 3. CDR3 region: CASSLDRGGYTF. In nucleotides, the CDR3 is TGTGCCAGCAGCCTCGACAGGGGGGGCTACACCTTC.

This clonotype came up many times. The CDR3 DNA reads TGTGCCAGCAGTTACAGGGTTGGGGCCAACGTCCTGACTTTC. This translates into CASSYRVGANVLTF. The chain couples TRBV6-5 to TRBJ2-6; D not resolved. V was trimmed by 2 bases and J by 3 bases, leaving 5 bases between them. In germline, CDR1 is MNHEY, CDR2 SVGAGI. The CDR3 length is 14 residues.

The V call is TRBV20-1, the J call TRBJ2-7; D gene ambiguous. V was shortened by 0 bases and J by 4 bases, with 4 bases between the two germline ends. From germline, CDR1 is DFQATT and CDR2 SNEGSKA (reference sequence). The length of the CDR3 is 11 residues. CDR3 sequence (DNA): TGCAGTGCTAGAGAAGGGTACGAGCAGTACTTC. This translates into CSAREGYEQYF.

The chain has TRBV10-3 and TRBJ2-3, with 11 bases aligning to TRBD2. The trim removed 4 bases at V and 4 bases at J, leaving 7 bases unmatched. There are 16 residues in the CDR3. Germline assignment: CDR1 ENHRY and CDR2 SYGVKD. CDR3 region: CAISGIAGGLADTQYF. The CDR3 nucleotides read TGTGCCATCAGTGGTATAGCGGGGGGGCTTGCAGATACGCAGTATTTT.